The clone carrying this TCR beta chain has ten or more counts. Its antigen is not known. The data were obtained in a study of T cells in Graves' hyperthyroidism and ophthalmopathy. Study at large: Initial diagnosis, before any treatment, was when peripheral blood was collected.

Researchers barred patients who had uncontrolled infection, other autoimmune disease, pregnancy or lactation. Clinical symptoms, serum thyroxine and TRAb, thyroid ultrasound and orbital computed tomography together formed the diagnostic basis. Study-wide findings and caveats: Stable hyperthyroidism and ophthalmopathy were separated using 13 V-J signatures.

RNA transcripts were the template for amplifying TCR beta CDR3 regions. RT-PCR in the first round (using the HTBI primer set) targeted the TCR CDR3. TCRdb ran MiXCR on the multiplex PCR reads and lists one entry per CDR3 protein. The sample has about 350,000 distinct CDR3 sequences; 19% are singletons. The V and J ends lost 7 bases and 8 bases, in that order; junction bases with no gene match: 6. CDR3 size: 12 residues. The receptor was derived from a woman between 18 and 29 years old with Graves' hyperthyroidism. Sequences were obtained from blood. V gene TRBV12-3 or TRBV12-4 combines with J gene TRBJ1-2; TRBD1 agrees at 8 bases. The CDR3 sequence is CASTSDRVGYTF. CDR3 in DNA: TGTGCCAGCACCTCGGACAGGGTGGGCTACACCTTC.